This T cell receptor beta chain emerged from a study of lung T cells in sarcoidosis with Löfgren's syndrome. TCRdb recomputed calls from the reads with MiXCR, one row per CDR3 protein. Of just under 20,000 distinct CDR3 sequences in the sample, 20% to 25% were seen once. This clonotype came up many times. The TCR originated in a human donor with sarcoidosis (Löfgren's syndrome or another form), or a control subject (not recorded which). Sequencing was done on a sample of CD4+ T cells from PBMCs.

CDR3: CASSSQGIGNQPQHF. The CDR3 DNA is TGTGCCAGCAGCAGCCAGGGGATAGGCAATCAGCCCCAGCATTTT. The chain joins TRBV12-3 or TRBV12-4 to TRBJ1-5; D possibly corresponds to TRBD1 (6 bases). CDR3 length: 15 amino acids. Trimming stripped 6 bases from V and 2 bases from J, with 14 bases between.